A selection of T cell receptor beta chains follows, all from one sample in a study of T cells after yellow fever vaccination. TCRdb redid the calling of the 5' RACE reads with MiXCR, one entry per CDR3 protein. The sample has about 350,000 distinct CDR3 sequences; 8.1% are singletons. Sample: PBMCs, taken about 41 days after the first yellow fever vaccination. Receptors were obtained from a man between 18 and 29 years old who received the YFV17D yellow fever vaccine. The CDR3 runs from the conserved cysteine through the conserved F or W. A D gene is named only where the DNA matches it firmly. Size tells how often a clone was seen (once, few, many) or the class of an expanded clone, and some rows leave it out.

j_call: TRBJ2-5
clone_size: -
d_call: -
v_call: TRBV5-1
cdr3_nt: TGCGCCAGCAGCTTGTTGTCAGGGGAAGAGACCCAGTACTTC
cdr3_aa: CASSLLSGEETQYF

j_call: TRBJ2-5
clone_size: -
d_call: -
v_call: TRBV5-6
cdr3_nt: TGTGCCAGCAGCTTGGATGGGGGGCAAGAGACCCAGTACTTC
cdr3_aa: CASSLDGGQETQYF

j_call: TRBJ1-1
clone_size: few
d_call: TRBD1
v_call: TRBV5-1
cdr3_nt: TGCGCCAGCAGCTTGGTGGGGACAGTGGGGCTAGGAGAAGCTTTCTTT
cdr3_aa: CASSLVGTVGLGEAFF

j_call: TRBJ2-5
clone_size: many
d_call: -
v_call: TRBV6-4
cdr3_nt: TGTGCCAGCAGTGACTCCGCAGGGGAAGGGGAGACCCAGTACTTC
cdr3_aa: CASSDSAGEGETQYF

j_call: TRBJ2-5
clone_size: few
d_call: -
v_call: TRBV7-2
cdr3_nt: TGTGCCAGCAGCTTAGAAGTCTTCCAAGAGACCCAGTACTTC
cdr3_aa: CASSLEVFQETQYF

j_call: TRBJ1-5
clone_size: -
d_call: -
v_call: TRBV9
cdr3_nt: TGTGCCTCCGGCGGGTATAGCAATCAGCCCCAGCATTTT
cdr3_aa: CASGGYSNQPQHF

j_call: TRBJ2-2
clone_size: -
d_call: -
v_call: TRBV5-1
cdr3_nt: TGCGCCAGCAGCTTAACATTAGACACCGGGGAGCTGTTTTTT
cdr3_aa: CASSLTLDTGELFF

j_call: TRBJ1-1
clone_size: -
d_call: TRBD1
v_call: TRBV7-8
cdr3_nt: TGTGCCAGCAGCCCCCGGGACAGGAAGAACACTGAAGCTTTCTTT
cdr3_aa: CASSPRDRKNTEAFF

j_call: TRBJ2-1
clone_size: -
d_call: -
v_call: TRBV7-9
cdr3_nt: TGTGCCAGCAGCTTAATGTCAGCCGAAGGCAATGAGCAGTTCTTC
cdr3_aa: CASSLMSAEGNEQFF

j_call: TRBJ2-1
clone_size: many
d_call: TRBD1
v_call: TRBV30
cdr3_nt: TGTGCCTGGAGCGGGATCCGAGACAGGGTTTCAACGCAGTTCTTC
cdr3_aa: CAWSGIRDRVSTQFF

j_call: TRBJ2-1
clone_size: -
d_call: -
v_call: TRBV7-2
cdr3_nt: TGTGCCAGCTTACAAGTTCCAGAAAATGAGCAGTTCTTC
cdr3_aa: CASLQVPENEQFF

j_call: TRBJ2-2
clone_size: few
d_call: -
v_call: TRBV7-8
cdr3_nt: TGTGCCAGCAGCTTGGGTCCCGGGCAATCGAACACCGGGGAGCTGTTTTTT
cdr3_aa: CASSLGPGQSNTGELFF

j_call: TRBJ2-5
clone_size: many
d_call: -
v_call: TRBV18
cdr3_nt: TGTGCCAGCTCACCACCGGCTAGCTATGAGACCCAGTACTTC
cdr3_aa: CASSPPASYETQYF

j_call: TRBJ2-1
clone_size: few
d_call: -
v_call: TRBV12-3/TRBV12-4
cdr3_nt: TGTGCCAGCAGCACACTCCGGGACAATGAGCAGTTCTTC
cdr3_aa: CASSTLRDNEQFF

j_call: TRBJ2-1
clone_size: few
d_call: -
v_call: TRBV7-8
cdr3_nt: TGTGCCAGCAGCCCGACCGGGGGATATTACAATGAGCAGTTCTTC
cdr3_aa: CASSPTGGYYNEQFF

j_call: TRBJ2-5
clone_size: few
d_call: TRBD2
v_call: TRBV20-1
cdr3_nt: TGCAGTGCCGGACTAGCGGGGGACCAAGAGACCCAGTACTTC
cdr3_aa: CSAGLAGDQETQYF

j_call: TRBJ2-5
clone_size: -
d_call: -
v_call: TRBV5-4
cdr3_nt: TGTGCCACCTCACAGGTTCTCGGAGAGACCCAGTACTTC
cdr3_aa: CATSQVLGETQYF

j_call: TRBJ1-4
clone_size: few
d_call: -
v_call: TRBV12-3/TRBV12-4
cdr3_nt: TGTGCCAGCAGGGTCCTAGGGCCTAATGAAAAACTGTTTTTT
cdr3_aa: CASRVLGPNEKLFF

j_call: TRBJ1-1
clone_size: few
d_call: -
v_call: TRBV4-1
cdr3_nt: TGCGCCAGCAGCGCAGTCCACGGTACAGGGAACACTGAAGCTTTCTTT
cdr3_aa: CASSAVHGTGNTEAFF

j_call: TRBJ2-3
clone_size: many
d_call: -
v_call: TRBV20-1
cdr3_nt: TGCAGTGCTAGAGGCGGCAACACAGATACGCAGTATTTT
cdr3_aa: CSARGGNTDTQYF

j_call: TRBJ2-3
clone_size: -
d_call: -
v_call: TRBV9
cdr3_nt: TGTGCCAGCAGCGTAGCTCCAGCGGTGCCAGATACGCAGTATTTT
cdr3_aa: CASSVAPAVPDTQYF

j_call: TRBJ1-5
clone_size: -
d_call: -
v_call: TRBV28
cdr3_nt: TGTGCCAGCAGGGAATCAGGGGCGGTAAGAAAGCCCCAGCATTTT
cdr3_aa: CASRESGAVRKPQHF

j_call: TRBJ1-1
clone_size: few
d_call: -
v_call: TRBV9
cdr3_nt: TGTGCCAGCAGCGTAGGTAACAGCATGAACACTGAAGCTTTCTTT
cdr3_aa: CASSVGNSMNTEAFF

j_call: TRBJ1-1
clone_size: few
d_call: -
v_call: TRBV20-1
cdr3_nt: TGCAGTGCTAGAGATGGGGTTAGGGGGTCCAACACTGAAGCTTTCTTT
cdr3_aa: CSARDGVRGSNTEAFF

j_call: TRBJ2-1
clone_size: few
d_call: -
v_call: TRBV28
cdr3_nt: TGTGCCAGCAGTTCTACTAGCCATGAGCAGTTCTTC
cdr3_aa: CASSSTSHEQFF

j_call: TRBJ2-6
clone_size: -
d_call: -
v_call: TRBV19
cdr3_nt: TGTGCCAGTGGTCCCTTTGGAGGGGCCAACGTCCTGACTTTC
cdr3_aa: CASGPFGGANVLTF

j_call: TRBJ1-1
clone_size: few
d_call: TRBD1
v_call: TRBV10-3
cdr3_nt: TGTGCCATCAGCGGACAGGGGTGGAACACTGAAGCTTTCTTT
cdr3_aa: CAISGQGWNTEAFF

j_call: TRBJ1-1
clone_size: few
d_call: TRBD1
v_call: TRBV7-9
cdr3_nt: TGTGCCAGCAGCAATCCGGGACAGGACAAAGCTTTCTTT
cdr3_aa: CASSNPGQDKAFF

j_call: TRBJ2-7
clone_size: few
d_call: TRBD2
v_call: TRBV10-3
cdr3_nt: TGTGCCATCACCGGGGAGGGACGGTCCTACGAGCAGTACTTC
cdr3_aa: CAITGEGRSYEQYF

j_call: TRBJ1-2
clone_size: few
d_call: -
v_call: TRBV7-2
cdr3_nt: TGTGCCAGCAGCTTAGTACTTTACTCCGATAGCTACACCTTC
cdr3_aa: CASSLVLYSDSYTF

j_call: TRBJ2-5
clone_size: few
d_call: TRBD2
v_call: TRBV12-3/TRBV12-4
cdr3_nt: TGTGCCAGCACCTCGGGGACTAGCGGGGGAGAGACCCAGTACTTC
cdr3_aa: CASTSGTSGGETQYF